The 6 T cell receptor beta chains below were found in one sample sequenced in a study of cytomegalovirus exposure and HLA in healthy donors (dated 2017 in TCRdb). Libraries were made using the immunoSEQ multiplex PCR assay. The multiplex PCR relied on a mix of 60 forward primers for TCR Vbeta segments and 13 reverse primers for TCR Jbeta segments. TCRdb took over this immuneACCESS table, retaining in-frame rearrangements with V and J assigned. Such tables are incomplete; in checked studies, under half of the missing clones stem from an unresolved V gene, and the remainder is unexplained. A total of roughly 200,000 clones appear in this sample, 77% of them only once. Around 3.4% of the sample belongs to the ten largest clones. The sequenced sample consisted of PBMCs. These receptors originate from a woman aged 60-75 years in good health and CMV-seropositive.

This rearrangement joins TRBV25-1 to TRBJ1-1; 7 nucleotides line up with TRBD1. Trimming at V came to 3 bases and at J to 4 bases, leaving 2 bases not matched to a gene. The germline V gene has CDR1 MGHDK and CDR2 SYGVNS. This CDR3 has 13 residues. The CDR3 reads CASSDRGSTEAFF. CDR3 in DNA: TGTGCCAGCAGTGACAGGGGGTCCACTGAAGCTTTCTTT.

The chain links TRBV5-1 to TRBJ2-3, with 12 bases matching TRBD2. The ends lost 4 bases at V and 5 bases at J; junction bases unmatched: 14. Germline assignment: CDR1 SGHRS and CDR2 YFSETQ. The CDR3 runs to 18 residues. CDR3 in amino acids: CASSLQGLAGLGKDTQYF. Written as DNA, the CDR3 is TGCGCCAGCAGCCTCCAGGGACTAGCGGGCCTGGGGAAAGATACGCAGTATTTT.

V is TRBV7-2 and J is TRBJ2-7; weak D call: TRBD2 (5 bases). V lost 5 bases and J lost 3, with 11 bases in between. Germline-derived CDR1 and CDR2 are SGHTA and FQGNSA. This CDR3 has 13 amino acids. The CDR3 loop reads CASSAIRGYEQYF. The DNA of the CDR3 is TGTGCCAGCAGCGCCATCCGGGGCTACGAGCAGTACTTC.

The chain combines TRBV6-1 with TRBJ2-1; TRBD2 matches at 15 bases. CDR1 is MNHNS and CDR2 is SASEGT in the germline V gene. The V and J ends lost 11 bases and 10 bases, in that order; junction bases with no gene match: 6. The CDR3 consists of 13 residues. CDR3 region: CAGGLAGGGEQFF. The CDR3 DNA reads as TGTGCCGGAGGACTAGCGGGAGGGGGAGAGCAGTTCTTC.

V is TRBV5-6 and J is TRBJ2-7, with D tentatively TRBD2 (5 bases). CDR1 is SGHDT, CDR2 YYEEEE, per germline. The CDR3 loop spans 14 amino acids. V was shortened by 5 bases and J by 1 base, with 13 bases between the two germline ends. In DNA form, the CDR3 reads TGTGCCAGCAGAAGGAGGACGGGTTCCTACGAGCAGTACTTC. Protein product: CASRRRTGSYEQYF.

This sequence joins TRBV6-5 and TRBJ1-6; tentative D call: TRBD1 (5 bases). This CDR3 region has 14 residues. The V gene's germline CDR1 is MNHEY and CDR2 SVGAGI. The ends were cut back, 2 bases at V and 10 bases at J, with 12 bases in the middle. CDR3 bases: TGTGCCAGCAGTTACAGGGGAAGTAACTCACCCCTCCACTTT. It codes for CASSYRGSNSPLHF.